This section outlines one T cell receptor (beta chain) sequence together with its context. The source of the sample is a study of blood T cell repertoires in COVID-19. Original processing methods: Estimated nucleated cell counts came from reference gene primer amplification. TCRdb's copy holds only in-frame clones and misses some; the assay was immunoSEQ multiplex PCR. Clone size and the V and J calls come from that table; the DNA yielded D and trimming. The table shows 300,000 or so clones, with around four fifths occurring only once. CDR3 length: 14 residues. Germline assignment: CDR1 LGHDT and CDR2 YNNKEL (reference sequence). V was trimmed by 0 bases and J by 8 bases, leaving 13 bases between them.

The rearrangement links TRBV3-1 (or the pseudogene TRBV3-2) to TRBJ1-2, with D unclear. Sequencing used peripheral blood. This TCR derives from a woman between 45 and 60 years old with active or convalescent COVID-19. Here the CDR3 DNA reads TGTGCCAGCAGCCAAGATGTCTCGGCAGGAGGCTACACCTTC. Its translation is CASSQDVSAGGYTF.